The next 11 T cell receptor beta chains were all read from a single sample in a study of immune characterization of retroperitoneal liposarcoma. TCRdb re-called the PCR reads with MiXCR, one entry per CDR3 protein. The table has approximately 11,000 distinct CDR3 sequences, less than 30% seen once; the top ten hold 15% to 20%. Sequenced: blood. These receptors all stem from a male donor with retroperitoneal liposarcoma.

This clonotype was found a few times. CDR3 sequence (DNA): TGCGCCAGCAGCCAAGATCCAAGGGGGGGGCAGCCCCAGCATTTT. This codes for CASSQDPRGGQPQHF. The rearrangement uses TRBV4-1 and TRBJ1-5, with D perhaps TRBD1 (6 bases). Trimming took off 0 bases at V and 7 bases at J, with 13 bases between the two ends. CDR3 size: 15 residues. Germline assignment: CDR1 MGHRA and CDR2 YSYEKL.

This chain links TRBV6-6 with TRBJ2-5, with 7 nucleotides matching TRBD2. The CDR3 totals 15 residues. Germline loops: CDR1 MNHNY, CDR2 SVGAGI (reference sequence). V gave up 4 bases and J gave up 11 bases; unmatched junction bases: 16. The CDR3 loop reads CASSFYKGRVNEQYF. As DNA, the CDR3 is TGTGCCAGCAGTTTTTACAAGGGGAGGGTCAATGAGCAGTACTTC.

V usage is TRBV6-1 and J usage is TRBJ1-6, with 8 positions matching TRBD1. CDR3 size: 16 residues. The V segment lost 3 bases and the J segment 1 base; nucleotides outside the gene matches: 2. Germline V gene data show CDR1 as MNHNS and CDR2 as SASEGT. The CDR3 DNA reads TGTGCCAGCAGTGAGACAGGGGATTCCTATAATTCACCCCTCCACTTT. Its protein product is CASSETGDSYNSPLHF.

The CDR3, as DNA: TGCGCCAGCAGCCTAGGGACAGGGCAAGCTTTCTTT. This translates into CASSLGTGQAFF. The J gene is TRBJ1-1, the V gene TRBV5-1, with 9 bases matching TRBD1. The CDR3 is made up of 12 amino acids. Trimming took 4 bases from V and 9 from J; bases not matched to a gene: 4. The germline V gene encodes CDR1 SGHRS and CDR2 YFSETQ. The variable domain in full, completed from reference TRBV5-1 and TRBJ1-1, reads KAGVTQTPRYLIKTRGQQVTLSCSPISGHRSVSWYQQTPGQGLQFLFEYFSETQRNKGNFPGRFSGRQFSNSRSEMNVSTLELGDSALYLCASSLGTGQAFFGQGTRLTVV.

The V call is TRBV7-9, the J call TRBJ1-1, with 9 bases that match TRBD1. This CDR3 spans 14 amino acids. CDR1 and CDR2 (germline): SEHNR, FQNEAQ (reference sequence). J gave up 4 bases and V 6 bases, and 6 bases lay outside the gene matches. CDR3 in amino acids: CASRIQGAGTEAFF. The CDR3 coding sequence is TGTGCCAGCAGGATACAGGGGGCTGGCACTGAAGCTTTCTTT.

The chain recombines TRBV12-3 or TRBV12-4 with TRBJ1-6; 9 bases match TRBD1. J lost 7 bases, V lost 4 bases, and 5 bases had no gene match. CDR3 length: 15 residues. The DNA for the CDR3 is TGTGCCAGCAGTTCCGGACAGGGGTTAAATTCACCCCTCCACTTT. This encodes CASSSGQGLNSPLHF.

This clonotype is termed medium-sized. The gene calls are TRBV6-1 and TRBJ2-1, with 9 bases that match TRBD2. CDR3 length equals 15 residues. Trimming took 3 bases from V and 3 from J; bases not matched to a gene: 3. Germline-derived CDR1 and CDR2 are MNHNS and SASEGT. CDR3 bases: TGTGCCAGCAGTGATTCTAGCGGGGACTACAATGAGCAGTTCTTC. Its translation is CASSDSSGDYNEQFF.

This clonotype has a handful of counts. The gene calls are TRBV12-3 or TRBV12-4 and TRBJ2-1, with 10 bases lining up with TRBD2. The DNA end lines up better with TRBJ2-7; the J call may be wrong. The CDR3 contains 15 residues. The CDR3 protein is CASSESGGAFYEQYF. CDR3 nucleotides: TGTGCCAGCAGTGAAAGCGGGGGGGCCTTCTACGAGCAGTACTTC.

Comments on this clonotype: A read error is possible here, since a much larger clone lies one base away. A read error is likely, as this CDR3 ends without the conserved phenylalanine or tryptophan. The J gene is TRBJ2-5, the V gene TRBV6-1; 11 bases match TRBD1. This CDR3 is built from 15 residues. Per the germline V gene, CDR1 is MNHNS and CDR2 is SASEGT. The trim removed 4 bases at V and 5 bases at J, leaving 6 bases unmatched. CDR3 loop: CASSVDRGRKETQYC. The DNA of the CDR3 is TGTGCCAGCAGTGTGGACAGGGGGCGAAAGGAGACCCAGTACTGC.

This rearrangement joins TRBV12-3 or TRBV12-4 to TRBJ2-3; D not resolved. Trimming shortened V by 5 bases and J by 3 bases, and 12 bases separated the two germline ends. The CDR3 sequence is 14 residues long. The CDR3 nucleotides read TGTGCCAGCAGTCCTGTGTTTGAGACAGATACGCAGTATTTT. It is translated as CASSPVFETDTQYF.

This clonotype was found a few times. CDR3 in amino acids: CASRLSLSNTGELFF. In DNA, the CDR3 is TGTGCCAGCAGGTTGAGCCTATCGAACACCGGGGAGCTGTTTTTT. The chain employs TRBV6-1 and TRBJ2-2; no clear D. CDR1 and CDR2 from the germline V gene are MNHNS and SASEGT. The CDR3 is made up of 15 amino acids. Trimming left V 6 bases short and J 0 bases short, with 11 bases between.